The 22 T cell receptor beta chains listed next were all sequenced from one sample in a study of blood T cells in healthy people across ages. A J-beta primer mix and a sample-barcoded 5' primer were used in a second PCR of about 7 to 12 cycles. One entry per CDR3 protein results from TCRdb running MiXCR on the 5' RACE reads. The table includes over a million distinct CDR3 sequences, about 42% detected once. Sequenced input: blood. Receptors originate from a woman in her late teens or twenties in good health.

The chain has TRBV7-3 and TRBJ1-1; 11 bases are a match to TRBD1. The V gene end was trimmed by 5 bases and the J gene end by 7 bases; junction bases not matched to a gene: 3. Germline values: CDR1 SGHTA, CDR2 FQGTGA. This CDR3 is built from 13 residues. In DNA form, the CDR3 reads TGTGCCAGCAGCCGGACAGGGGGCTATGAAGCTTTCTTT. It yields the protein CASSRTGGYEAFF.

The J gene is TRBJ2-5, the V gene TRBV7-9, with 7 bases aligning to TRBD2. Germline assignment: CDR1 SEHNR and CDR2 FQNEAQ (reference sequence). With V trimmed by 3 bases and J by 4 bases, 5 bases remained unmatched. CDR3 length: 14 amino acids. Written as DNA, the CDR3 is TGTGCCAGCAGCTTGGGAGGGTTCCCAGAGACCCAGTACTTC. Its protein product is CASSLGGFPETQYF.

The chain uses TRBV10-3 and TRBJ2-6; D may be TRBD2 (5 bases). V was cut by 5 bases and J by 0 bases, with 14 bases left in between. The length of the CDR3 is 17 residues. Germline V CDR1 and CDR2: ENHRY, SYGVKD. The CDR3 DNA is TGTGCCATCAGTAAGCCGAGGGAACCCTCTGGGGCCAACGTCCTGACTTTC. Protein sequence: CAISKPREPSGANVLTF.

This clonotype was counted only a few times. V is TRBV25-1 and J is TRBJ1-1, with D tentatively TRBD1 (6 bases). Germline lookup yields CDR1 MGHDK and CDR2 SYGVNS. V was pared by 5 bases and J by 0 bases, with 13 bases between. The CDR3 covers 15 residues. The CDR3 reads CASSYQGHLNTEAFF. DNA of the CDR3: TGTGCCAGCAGTTATCAGGGGCACCTGAACACTGAAGCTTTCTTT.

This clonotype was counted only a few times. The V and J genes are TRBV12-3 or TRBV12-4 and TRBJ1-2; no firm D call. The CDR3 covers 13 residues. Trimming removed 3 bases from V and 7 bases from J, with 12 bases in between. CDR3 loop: CASSFPGFPGYTF. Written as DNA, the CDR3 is TGTGCCAGCAGTTTCCCGGGGTTCCCTGGCTACACCTTC.

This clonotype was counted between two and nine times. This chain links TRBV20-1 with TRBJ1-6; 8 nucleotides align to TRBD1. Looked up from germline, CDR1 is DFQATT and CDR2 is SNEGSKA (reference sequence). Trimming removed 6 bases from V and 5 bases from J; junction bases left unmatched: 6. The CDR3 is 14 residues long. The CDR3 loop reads CSAQGARNNSPLHF. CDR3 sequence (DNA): TGCAGTGCGCAGGGGGCGCGGAATAATTCACCCCTCCACTTT.

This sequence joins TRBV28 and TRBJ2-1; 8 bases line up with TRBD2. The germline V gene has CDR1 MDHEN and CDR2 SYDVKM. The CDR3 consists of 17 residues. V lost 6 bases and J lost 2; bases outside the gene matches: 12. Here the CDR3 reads CASSLSGRVGTYNEQFF. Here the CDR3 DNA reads TGTGCCAGCAGCCTCAGCGGGAGAGTCGGGACCTACAATGAGCAGTTCTTC. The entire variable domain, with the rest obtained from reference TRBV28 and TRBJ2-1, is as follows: DVKVTQSSRYLVKRTGEKVFLECVQDMDHENMFWYRQDPGLGLRLIYFSYDVKMKEKGDIPEGYSVSREKKERFSLILESASTNQTSMYLCASSLSGRVGTYNEQFFGPGTRLTVL.

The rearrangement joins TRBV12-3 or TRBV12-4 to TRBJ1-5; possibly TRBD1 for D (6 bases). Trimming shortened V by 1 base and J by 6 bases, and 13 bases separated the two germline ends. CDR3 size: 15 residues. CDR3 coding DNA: TGTGCCAGCAGTTTAGGGGATGTAGGGGGTCAGCCCCAGCATTTT. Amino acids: CASSLGDVGGQPQHF.

CDR3 coding DNA: TGTGCCAGCAGCGTAGCTGGGGGGCAAGGAGAGACCCAGTACTTC. Translated: CASSVAGGQGETQYF. The gene calls are TRBV9 and TRBJ2-5, with D tentatively TRBD1 or TRBD2 (6 bases each). CDR1 is SGDLS and CDR2 is YYNGEE in the germline V gene. The CDR3 has 15 residues. V was pared by 0 bases and J by 4 bases, with 13 bases between.

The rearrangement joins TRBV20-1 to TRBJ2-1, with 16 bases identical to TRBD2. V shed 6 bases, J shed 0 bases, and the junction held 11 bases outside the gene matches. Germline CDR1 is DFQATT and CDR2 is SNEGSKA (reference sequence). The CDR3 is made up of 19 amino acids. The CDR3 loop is CSALTGTSGGAASYNEQFF. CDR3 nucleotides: TGCAGTGCCCTGACCGGGACTAGCGGGGGGGCGGCCTCCTACAATGAGCAGTTCTTC.

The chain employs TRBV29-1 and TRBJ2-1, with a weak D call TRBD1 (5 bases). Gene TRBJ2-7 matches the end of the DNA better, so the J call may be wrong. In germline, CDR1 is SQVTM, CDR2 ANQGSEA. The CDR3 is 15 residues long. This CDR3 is CSVEGATVTYNEQYF. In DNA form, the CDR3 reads TGCAGCGTTGAAGGGGCGACAGTCACCTACAATGAGCAGTACTTC.

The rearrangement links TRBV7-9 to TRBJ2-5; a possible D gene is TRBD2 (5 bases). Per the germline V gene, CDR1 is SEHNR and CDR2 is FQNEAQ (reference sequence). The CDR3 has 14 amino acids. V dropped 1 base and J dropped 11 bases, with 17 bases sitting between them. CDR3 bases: TGTGCCAGCAGCTTAGTTAGGGAGATGAGGGAGCAGTACTTC. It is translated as CASSLVREMREQYF.

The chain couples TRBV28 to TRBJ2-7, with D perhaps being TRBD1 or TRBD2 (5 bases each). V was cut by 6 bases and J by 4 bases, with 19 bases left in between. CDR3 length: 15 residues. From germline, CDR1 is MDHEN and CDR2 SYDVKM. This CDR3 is CASRDTRDDSYEQYF. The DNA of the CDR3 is TGTGCCAGCAGAGATACTCGGGACGATTCGTACGAGCAGTACTTC.

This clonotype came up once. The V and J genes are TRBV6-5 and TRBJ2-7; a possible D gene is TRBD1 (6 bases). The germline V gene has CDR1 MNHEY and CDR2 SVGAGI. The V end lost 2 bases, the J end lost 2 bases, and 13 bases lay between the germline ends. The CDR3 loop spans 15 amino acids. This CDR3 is CASSYENRDTYEQYF. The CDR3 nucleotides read TGTGCCAGCAGTTACGAAAACAGGGACACCTACGAGCAGTACTTC.

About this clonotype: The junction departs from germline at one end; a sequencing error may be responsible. The CDR3 bases are TGCAGCGCTAAGCCTGTAGCGGGAGGGTTAATTCAGTACTTC. Protein sequence: CSAKPVAGGLIQYF. V gene TRBV20-1 combines with J gene TRBJ2-4, with 11 bases matching TRBD2. Germline values: CDR1 DFQATT, CDR2 SNEGSKA (reference sequence). The CDR3 sequence is 14 residues long.

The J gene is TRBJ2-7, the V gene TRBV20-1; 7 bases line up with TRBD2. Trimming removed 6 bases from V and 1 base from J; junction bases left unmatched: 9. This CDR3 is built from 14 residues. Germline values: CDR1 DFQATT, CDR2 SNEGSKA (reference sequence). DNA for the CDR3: TGCAGTGCCCCCTGGGGAGGGCAGTCCTACGAGCAGTACTTC. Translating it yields CSAPWGGQSYEQYF.

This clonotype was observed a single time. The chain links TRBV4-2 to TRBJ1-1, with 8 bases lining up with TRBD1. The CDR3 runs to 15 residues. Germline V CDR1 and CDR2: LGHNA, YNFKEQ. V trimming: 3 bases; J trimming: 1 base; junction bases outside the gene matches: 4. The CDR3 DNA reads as TGTGCCAGCAGCCAGAACAGGGGGGGGAACACTGAAGCTTTCTTT. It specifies CASSQNRGGNTEAFF.

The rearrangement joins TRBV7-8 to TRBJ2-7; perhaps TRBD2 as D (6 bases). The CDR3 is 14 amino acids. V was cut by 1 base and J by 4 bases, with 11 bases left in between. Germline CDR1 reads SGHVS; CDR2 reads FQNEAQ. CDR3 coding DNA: TGTGCCAGCAGCTTAGACGGGAGAAGGTACGAGCAGTACTTC. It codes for CASSLDGRRYEQYF.

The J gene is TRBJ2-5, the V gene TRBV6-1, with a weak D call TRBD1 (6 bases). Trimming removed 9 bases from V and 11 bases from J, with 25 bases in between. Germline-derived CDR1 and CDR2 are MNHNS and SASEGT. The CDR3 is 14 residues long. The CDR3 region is CASLRDITNNEQYF. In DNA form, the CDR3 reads TGTGCCAGTCTCCGGGACATAACGAACAATGAGCAGTACTTC.

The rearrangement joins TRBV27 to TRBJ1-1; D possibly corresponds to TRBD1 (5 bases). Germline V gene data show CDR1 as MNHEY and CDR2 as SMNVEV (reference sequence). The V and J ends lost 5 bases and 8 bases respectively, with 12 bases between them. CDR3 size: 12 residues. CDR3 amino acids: CASSGAWGEAFF. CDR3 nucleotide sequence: TGTGCCAGCAGTGGGGCTTGGGGGGAAGCTTTCTTT.

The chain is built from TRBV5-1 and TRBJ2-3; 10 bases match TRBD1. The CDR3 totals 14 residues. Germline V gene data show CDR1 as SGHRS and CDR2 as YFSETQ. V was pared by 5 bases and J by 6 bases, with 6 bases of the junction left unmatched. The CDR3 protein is CASSWTGGGDTQYF. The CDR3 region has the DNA TGCGCCAGCAGTTGGACAGGGGGTGGGGATACGCAGTATTTT.

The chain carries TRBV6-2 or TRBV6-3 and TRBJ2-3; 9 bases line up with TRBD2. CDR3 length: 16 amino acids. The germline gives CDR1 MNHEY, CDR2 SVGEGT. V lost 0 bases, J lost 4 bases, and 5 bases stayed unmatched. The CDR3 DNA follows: TGTGCCAGCAGTTACTCGTGGCGGGGGGGGCCAGATACGCAGTATTTT. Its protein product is CASSYSWRGGPDTQYF.